One sample yielded the 9 T cell receptor beta chains listed below, sequenced in a study of OX40 agonist ivuxolimab in advanced cancers. Library preparation used the immunoSEQ multiplex PCR assay. As stored in TCRdb, this immuneACCESS dataset retains in-frame rearrangements with V and J assigned. A fraction of the clones does not appear; measured against another copy, unresolved V genes explain less than half of the discrepancy, and the remainder lacks a known reason. The sample records 60,000 to 80,000 clones, roughly 81% of which are singletons. The top ten constitute 5% of the sample. The sample consisted of CD4+ or CD8+ T cells sorted from blood, taken in a trial of the OX40 agonist ivuxolimab. The source is an adult with an advanced solid tumor such as melanoma, head and neck, liver or kidney cancer.

This rearrangement joins TRBV4-2 to TRBJ2-5; tentative D call: TRBD2 (6 bases). Trimming took 0 bases from V and 2 from J, leaving 10 bases between them. This CDR3 region has 15 residues. Germline CDR1 reads LGHNA; CDR2 reads YNFKEQ. CDR3 protein: CASSQDRLEQETQYF. Written as DNA, the CDR3 is TGTGCCAGCAGCCAAGATCGACTAGAACAAGAGACCCAGTACTTC.

The chain has TRBV7-2 and TRBJ2-6; a possible D gene is TRBD1 (6 bases). This CDR3 has 15 residues. The V gene lost 1 base and the J gene lost 3 bases, with 7 bases spanning the gap. The germline V gene encodes CDR1 SGHTA and CDR2 FQGNSA. The CDR3 region is CASSLGGLGANVLTF. In DNA form, the CDR3 reads TGTGCCAGCAGCTTAGGGGGGCTTGGGGCCAACGTCCTGACTTTC.

The chain recombines TRBV6-1 with TRBJ1-6; no clear D. CDR3 length: 11 residues. V lost 9 bases and J lost 6, with 6 bases in between. The germline gives CDR1 MNHNS, CDR2 SASEGT. Here the CDR3 DNA reads TGTGCCAGACACAGTAATTCACCCCTCCACTTT. Residues: CARHSNSPLHF.

The V call is TRBV10-1, the J call TRBJ2-7, with 7 bases that match TRBD1. The germline gives CDR1 WNHNN, CDR2 SYGVQD (reference sequence). Trimming at V came to 5 bases and at J to 3 bases, leaving 7 bases not matched to a gene. The CDR3 length is 14 residues. Here the CDR3 reads CASSSGTDFYEQYF. The CDR3, as DNA: TGCGCCAGCAGTTCTGGGACAGATTTCTACGAGCAGTACTTC.

The V call is TRBV5-5, the J call TRBJ1-1, with no clear D. V was clipped by 0 bases and J by 8 bases, with 5 bases between them. In germline, CDR1 is SGHKS, CDR2 YYEKEE (reference sequence). This CDR3 is built from 11 residues. In DNA, the CDR3 is TGTGCCAGCAGCTTGGCCGGGGAAGCTTTCTTT. Its protein product is CASSLAGEAFF.

V is TRBV30 and J is TRBJ1-2, with D hard to call. This CDR3 has 14 amino acids. V was pared by 0 bases and J by 0 bases, with 8 bases between. Germline values: CDR1 GTSNPN, CDR2 SVGIG (reference sequence). This CDR3 reads CAWSVGLTNYGYTF. CDR3 sequence (DNA): TGTGCCTGGAGTGTAGGCCTGACTAACTATGGCTACACCTTC. Full variable domain (outside the CDR3, taken from reference TRBV30 and TRBJ1-2): SQTIHQWPATLVQPVGSPLSLECTVEGTSNPNLYWYRQAAGRGLQLLFYSVGIGQISSEVPQNLSASRPQDRQFILSSKKLLLSDSGFYLCAWSVGLTNYGYTFGSGTRLTVV.

This chain connects TRBV4-2 to TRBJ1-3; D may be TRBD1 (6 bases). From germline, CDR1 is LGHNA and CDR2 YNFKEQ. The V and J ends lost 3 bases and 0 bases respectively, with 12 bases between them. This CDR3 is 16 amino acids long. As DNA, the CDR3 is TGTGCCAGCAGCCAGGACAGATCCCTCTCTGGAAACACCATATATTTT. Translation: CASSQDRSLSGNTIYF.

V is TRBV4-1 and J is TRBJ2-7, with 9 bases aligning to TRBD2. V gave up 2 bases and J gave up 2 bases; unmatched junction bases: 10. Germline V gene lookup returns CDR1 MGHRA and CDR2 YSYEKL. The CDR3 loop spans 17 amino acids. CDR3 in DNA: TGCGCCAGCAGCCAAAAACTCACTAGCGGGTCCGCCTACGAGCAGTACTTC. It is translated as CASSQKLTSGSAYEQYF.

The chain carries TRBV6-5 and TRBJ2-7; a possible D gene is TRBD1 (6 bases). The CDR3 is made up of 15 amino acids. Trimming stripped 4 bases from V and 4 bases from J, with 17 bases between. CDR1 and CDR2 (germline): MNHEY, SVGAGI. The CDR3 reads CASSSSRDIKYEQYF. CDR3 DNA: TGTGCCAGCAGTTCGTCCCGGGACATTAAGTACGAGCAGTACTTC.